The 6 T cell receptor beta chains below were found in one sample sequenced in a study of shared clonotypes between healthy human individuals. Repertoires were generated with immunoSEQ multiplex PCR, while TCRdb's copy carries only in-frame clones and drops some. The repertoire includes 950,000 to 1,100,000 clones, approximately 76% of them detected once, and roughly 1.4% sits in the top ten. Sequenced sample: memory CD4+ T cells sorted from blood. Stated subset: CD45RA-negative fraction. The receptors derive from a man younger than 35 in good health.

The table lists this clone with many counts. J is TRBJ2-5 and V is TRBV5-4, with 14 nucleotides matching TRBD2. After removal of 4 bases from V and 3 bases from J, the junction contained 5 bases not matched to a gene. The CDR3 covers 16 residues. Germline values: CDR1 SGHNT, CDR2 YYREEE (reference sequence). CDR3 protein: CASSPGTSGSEETQYF. For the CDR3, the DNA is TGTGCCAGCAGCCCAGGGACTAGCGGGAGTGAAGAGACCCAGTACTTC.

This clone was seen a single time. This rearrangement joins TRBV7-2 to TRBJ2-7; 9 bases align to TRBD1. Germline V CDR1 and CDR2: SGHTA, FQGNSA. V trimming: 5 bases; J trimming: 7 bases; junction bases outside the gene matches: 9. This CDR3 contains 14 residues. CDR3 in amino acids: CASSTSRDRAEQYF. CDR3 sequence (DNA): TGTGCCAGCAGCACGAGCCGGGACAGGGCAGAGCAGTACTTC.

The chain joins TRBV19 to TRBJ1-5; D remains ambiguous. The CDR3 sequence is 14 residues long. The V gene lost 2 bases and the J gene lost 5 bases, with 10 bases spanning the gap. Per the germline V gene, CDR1 is LNHDA and CDR2 is SQIVND (reference sequence). The CDR3 DNA reads as TGTGCCAGTAGTATACCGGGTCTATATCAGCCCCAGCATTTT. Its translation: CASSIPGLYQPQHF.

V is TRBV5-1 and J is TRBJ1-1, with D unresolved. Germline V gives CDR1 SGHRS, CDR2 YFSETQ. With 2 bases removed from V and 4 bases from J, the gap between germline ends came to 9 bases. This CDR3 comprises 13 residues. For the CDR3, the DNA is TGCGCCAGCAGCTTCGACGGACGCACTGAAGCTTTCTTT. Translating gives CASSFDGRTEAFF.

V gene TRBV19 combines with J gene TRBJ1-1; D is undetermined. The length of the CDR3 is 15 residues. Germline V gene sequence: CDR1 LNHDA, CDR2 SQIVND (reference sequence). The V end was cut by 1 base, the J end by 5 bases, with 14 bases between. The CDR3 sequence is CASSIVAYGVTEAFF. Here the CDR3 DNA reads TGTGCCAGTAGTATAGTCGCTTACGGCGTAACTGAAGCTTTCTTT.

The chain is built from TRBV7-2 and TRBJ2-5; no clear D. V shed 5 bases and J shed 1 base, with 11 bases lying between them. Germline CDR1 is SGHTA and CDR2 is FQGNSA. This CDR3 comprises 14 residues. The chain's CDR3 is CASSADRFQETQYF. In DNA, the CDR3 is TGTGCCAGCAGCGCTGACCGGTTCCAAGAGACCCAGTACTTC.